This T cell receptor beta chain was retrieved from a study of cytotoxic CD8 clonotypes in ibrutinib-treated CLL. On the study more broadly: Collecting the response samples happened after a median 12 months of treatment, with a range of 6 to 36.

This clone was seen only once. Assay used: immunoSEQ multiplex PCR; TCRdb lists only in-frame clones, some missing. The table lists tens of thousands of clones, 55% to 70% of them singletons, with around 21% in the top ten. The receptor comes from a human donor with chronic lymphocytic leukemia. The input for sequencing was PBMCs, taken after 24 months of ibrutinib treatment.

The CDR3 loop is CASGKDRVMNQPQHF. The CDR3 DNA reads TGTGCCAGCGGGAAGGACAGGGTGATGAATCAGCCCCAGCATTTT. V usage is TRBV28 and J usage is TRBJ1-5; TRBD1 aligns across 8 bases. Per the germline V gene, CDR1 is MDHEN and CDR2 is SYDVKM. V lost 8 bases, J lost 4 bases, and 10 bases stayed unmatched. The CDR3 spans 15 residues. Complete variable domain (other parts from reference TRBV28 and TRBJ1-5): DVKVTQSSRYLVKRTGEKVFLECVQDMDHENMFWYRQDPGLGLRLIYFSYDVKMKEKGDIPEGYSVSREKKERFSLILESASTNQTSMYLCASGKDRVMNQPQHFGDGTRLSIL.